The 16 T cell receptor beta chains below were found in one sample sequenced in a study of siplizumab effects on memory and regulatory T cells. Mixed lymphocyte reaction cells underwent more than five days of coculture at 37°C. These receptors have no identified antigens. Assay: immunoSEQ multiplex PCR; the TCRdb copy retains only in-frame clones and omits some. There are more than 12,000 clones in the sample; about 43% occur only once, and under 10% lies in the top ten. The sequenced material came from CFSE-low (dividing) CD4+ T cells sorted from an allogeneic mixed lymphocyte reaction. The receptors stem from a human donor in good health; the cells came from an allogeneic mixed lymphocyte reaction. Some clones in this sample may be carry-over from other donors' samples.

J is TRBJ2-7 and V is TRBV28; D might be TRBD1 or TRBD2, each matching 5 bases. The CDR3 consists of 14 residues. Trimming took off 5 bases at V and 0 bases at J, with 11 bases between the two ends. Per germline, CDR1 MDHEN and CDR2 SYDVKM. CDR3 in DNA: TGTGCCAGCAGTCCGGGACGGGGCTCCTACGAGCAGTACTTC. This translates into CASSPGRGSYEQYF. Full variable domain (outside the CDR3, taken from reference TRBV28 and TRBJ2-7): DVKVTQSSRYLVKRTGEKVFLECVQDMDHENMFWYRQDPGLGLRLIYFSYDVKMKEKGDIPEGYSVSREKKERFSLILESASTNQTSMYLCASSPGRGSYEQYFGPGTRLTVT.

The chain has TRBV19 and TRBJ1-2; D not resolved. There are 11 residues in the CDR3. V was pared by 1 base and J by 4 bases, with 1 base between. The germline gives CDR1 LNHDA, CDR2 SQIVND (reference sequence). As DNA, the CDR3 is TGTGCCAGTAGTATAGGCTATGGCTACACCTTC. Amino acid sequence: CASSIGYGYTF.

This clone has only a few counts. The chain employs TRBV9 and TRBJ2-1, with TRBD2 matching over 8 bases. The J segment lost 4 bases and the V segment lost 0 bases, leaving 3 bases of the junction unmatched. Germline CDR1 is SGDLS and CDR2 is YYNGEE. The CDR3 runs to 15 residues. Here the CDR3 DNA reads TGTGCCAGCAGCGTAGCGGGACTAGGGTACAATGAGCAGTTCTTC. This translates into CASSVAGLGYNEQFF.

This chain joins TRBV28 and TRBJ2-1; 10 nucleotides match TRBD2. This CDR3 comprises 16 residues. The germline V gene has CDR1 MDHEN and CDR2 SYDVKM. With V trimmed by 4 bases and J by 4 bases, 7 bases remained unmatched. Here the CDR3 DNA reads TGTGCCAGCAGTTCCGCCCTAGCGGGAGTGTACAATGAGCAGTTCTTC. Residues: CASSSALAGVYNEQFF. The variable domain in full, completed from reference TRBV28 and TRBJ2-1, reads DVKVTQSSRYLVKRTGEKVFLECVQDMDHENMFWYRQDPGLGLRLIYFSYDVKMKEKGDIPEGYSVSREKKERFSLILESASTNQTSMYLCASSSALAGVYNEQFFGPGTRLTVL.

The chain has TRBV18 and TRBJ2-5; 8 bases agree with TRBD2. The CDR3 has 15 amino acids. Germline CDR1 KGHSH, CDR2 LQKENI. V dropped 1 base and J dropped 5; count of bases not matched to a gene: 6. The chain's CDR3 is CASSPLAGIGETQYF. The CDR3 DNA reads as TGTGCCAGCTCACCACTAGCGGGAATCGGGGAGACCCAGTACTTC.

This rearrangement joins TRBV5-6 to TRBJ2-7; D perhaps matches TRBD2 (5 bases). V was trimmed by 2 bases and J by 0 bases, leaving 12 bases between them. CDR3 length: 15 amino acids. The germline gives CDR1 SGHDT, CDR2 YYEEEE. The CDR3 here is CASSFSGLASYEQYF. CDR3 DNA: TGTGCCAGCAGCTTCAGTGGACTCGCCTCCTACGAGCAGTACTTC.

This clone was picked up a small number of times. This rearrangement joins TRBV11-3 to TRBJ2-3, with D possibly TRBD2 on 5 matching bases. CDR3 length equals 16 residues. The germline CDR1 and CDR2 sequences are SGHNT and YENEEA. Trimming stripped 1 base from V and 3 bases from J, with 14 bases between. CDR3 sequence (DNA): TGTGCCAGCAGCTTAGTATCCGGTGGAGGTACAGATACGCAGTATTTT. Protein sequence: CASSLVSGGGTDTQYF.

This chain joins TRBV6-6 and TRBJ1-2; a possible D gene is TRBD1 (6 bases). Trimming left V 4 bases short and J 6 bases short, with 9 bases between. CDR3 size: 12 residues. The germline CDR1 and CDR2 sequences are MNHNY and SVGAGI (reference sequence). This CDR3 reads CASSSGADGYTF. CDR3 nucleotides: TGTGCCAGCAGTTCAGGGGCTGATGGCTACACCTTC.

This clone was seen only a few times. The chain combines TRBV10-2 with TRBJ2-5; D may be TRBD1 (5 bases). V shed 2 bases and J shed 7 bases, with 17 bases lying between them. Germline V gives CDR1 WSHSY, CDR2 SAAADI. The CDR3 has 15 amino acids. This CDR3 reads CASSETIKSRATQYF. CDR3 coding DNA: TGCGCCAGCAGTGAGACTATAAAATCCAGGGCGACCCAGTACTTC.

The chain links TRBV18 to TRBJ1-4; D is possibly TRBD1 (6 bases). The CDR3 extends over 14 amino acids. V lost 3 bases to trimming and J lost 6 bases, with 11 bases between them. The germline gives CDR1 KGHSH, CDR2 LQKENI. CDR3 in amino acids: CASSPTGIHEKLFF. The CDR3 nucleotides read TGTGCCAGCTCACCTACAGGGATACATGAAAAACTGTTTTTT.

This clone was found a few times. V is TRBV9 and J is TRBJ2-3; perhaps TRBD1 as D (7 bases). V was clipped by 0 bases and J by 6 bases, with 23 bases between them. Germline CDR1 is SGDLS and CDR2 is YYNGEE. The length of the CDR3 is 18 residues. The CDR3 loop is CASSVGIGGGVSRDTQYF. CDR3 DNA: TGTGCCAGCAGCGTAGGGATAGGGGGCGGGGTCAGTAGGGATACGCAGTATTTT.

This rearrangement joins TRBV11-2 to TRBJ2-1, with D perhaps TRBD2 (7 bases). The CDR3 spans 16 residues. V was shortened by 6 bases and J by 6 bases, with 21 bases between the two germline ends. From germline, CDR1 is SGHAT and CDR2 FQNNGV. CDR3 in amino acids: CASRVIRGGLFNEQFF. The CDR3, as DNA: TGTGCCAGCAGGGTTATTAGGGGGGGGCTCTTCAATGAGCAGTTCTTC.

The CDR3 DNA reads TGTGCCAGCAGCTTAGGGGGGGGATATCGAGCTTTCTTT. Its protein is CASSLGGGYRAFF. The J gene is TRBJ1-1, the V gene TRBV11-2; TRBD1 is a possible D gene (5 bases). The V end lost 1 base, the J end lost 10 bases, and 13 bases lay between the germline ends. The CDR3 has 13 amino acids. CDR1 SGHAT and CDR2 FQNNGV come from the germline V gene.

The rearrangement uses TRBV5-4 and TRBJ2-5; D may be TRBD2 (7 bases). CDR1 is SGHNT, CDR2 YYREEE, per germline (reference sequence). V lost 4 bases and J lost 11, with 27 bases in between. The length of the CDR3 is 16 residues. CDR3 in DNA: TGTGCCAGCAGCACCCGGGGGGCAGGGCCCTGGAGGGAGCAGTACTTC. Its protein is CASSTRGAGPWREQYF. Full variable domain (rest looked up from reference TRBV5-4 and TRBJ2-5): ETGVTQSPTHLIKTRGQQVTLRCSSQSGHNTVSWYQQALGQGPQFIFQYYREEENGRGNFPPRFSGLQFPNYSSELNVNALELDDSALYLCASSTRGAGPWREQYFGPGTRLLVL.

This CDR3 is CASLGWQGGANVLTF. CDR3 in DNA: TGTGCCAGCCTGGGATGGCAAGGGGGGGCCAACGTCCTGACTTTC. The J gene is TRBJ2-6, the V gene TRBV6-1; D remains ambiguous. CDR1 is MNHNS and CDR2 is SASEGT in the germline V gene. The CDR3 sequence is 15 residues long. Trimming took 8 bases from V and 4 from J, leaving 15 bases between them.

This clone has just a few counts. V is TRBV5-4 and J is TRBJ2-3; 7 positions agree with TRBD2. The CDR3 runs 15 residues. V gave up 4 bases and J gave up 6 bases; unmatched junction bases: 11. Germline V gene lookup returns CDR1 SGHNT and CDR2 YYREEE (reference sequence). CDR3 in DNA: TGTGCCAGCAGCCCGAGGTCGGTCGGGGGGGATACGCAGTATTTT. Amino acid sequence: CASSPRSVGGDTQYF.